The 4 T cell receptor beta chains reported below all come from one sample, sequenced in a study of CD8 T cells in Susac syndrome. The authors reverse transcribed about 0.45 to 1 ug RNA with random hexamers. TCRdb itself ran the immunoSEQ multiplex PCR reads through MiXCR, one entry per CDR3 protein. This table has about 280,000 distinct CDR3 sequences, 80% to 90% appearing once. What was sequenced was CD8+ T cells from PBMCs. These TCRs come from a human donor with multiple sclerosis.

This clonotype was observed once. The chain joins TRBV5-1 to TRBJ2-1; D gene ambiguous. Trimming cost V 0 bases and J 7 bases, with 8 bases left between them. CDR3 length equals 13 residues. Germline V CDR1 and CDR2: SGHRS, YFSETQ. The chain's CDR3 is CASSLAVLNEQFF. CDR3 DNA sequence: TGCGCCAGCAGCTTGGCCGTGTTGAATGAGCAGTTCTTC.

This clonotype was observed a handful of times. The chain couples TRBV29-1 to TRBJ1-2; TRBD1 matches 9 bases. The CDR3 extends over 13 amino acids. CDR1 is SQVTM and CDR2 is ANQGSEA in the germline V gene. The V segment lost 8 bases and the J segment 7 bases; nucleotides outside the gene matches: 11. This CDR3 reads CSSRPPGQGGYTF. In DNA, the CDR3 is TGCAGCTCGAGACCACCGGGACAGGGTGGCTACACCTTC.

The chain combines TRBV6-4 with TRBJ1-1; 10 bases align to TRBD1. Losses at the gene ends were 7 bases for V and 5 bases for J; bases not matched to a gene: 4. The CDR3 covers 13 residues. Germline CDR1 and CDR2: MRHNA and SNTAGT. The CDR3: CASNRDRGTEAFF. The CDR3 DNA is TGTGCCAGCAACAGGGACAGGGGAACTGAAGCTTTCTTT.

This chain uses TRBV4-1 with TRBJ1-5; D call uncertain. Germline loops: CDR1 MGHRA, CDR2 YSYEKL. CDR3 size: 14 residues. Trimming removed 2 bases at V and 5 bases at J, with 10 bases between. The CDR3 loop is CASSQLPSDQPQHF. The CDR3 nucleotides are TGCGCCAGCAGCCAACTACCCTCGGATCAGCCCCAGCATTTT.